This record concerns one T cell receptor beta chain sequence. Sequencing used immunoSEQ multiplex PCR; TCRdb keeps in-frame clones, though not all of them. The sample contains 5,000 or so clones, about 92% of which appear only once. Per the germline V gene, CDR1 is SNHLY and CDR2 is FYNNEI. CDR3 size: 21 residues. Trimming cost V 5 bases and J 2 bases; bases outside gene matches: 16. This sample was included in a study of stem cell transplantation in POMP-related autoinflammatory disease. The chain has TRBV2 and TRBJ2-1; 15 nucleotides agree with TRBD2. The receptor's source is a human patient with POMP-related autoinflammation and immune dysregulation (PRAID). Some of the T cells might come from the graft donor. The sequencing here drew on CD8+ T cells from PBMCs, taken after stem cell transplantation. CDR3 amino acids: CASSYRQGGGLAGGPYNEQFF. In DNA, the CDR3 is TGTGCCAGCAGTTATAGACAGGGTGGGGGACTAGCGGGAGGACCCTACAATGAGCAGTTCTTC.